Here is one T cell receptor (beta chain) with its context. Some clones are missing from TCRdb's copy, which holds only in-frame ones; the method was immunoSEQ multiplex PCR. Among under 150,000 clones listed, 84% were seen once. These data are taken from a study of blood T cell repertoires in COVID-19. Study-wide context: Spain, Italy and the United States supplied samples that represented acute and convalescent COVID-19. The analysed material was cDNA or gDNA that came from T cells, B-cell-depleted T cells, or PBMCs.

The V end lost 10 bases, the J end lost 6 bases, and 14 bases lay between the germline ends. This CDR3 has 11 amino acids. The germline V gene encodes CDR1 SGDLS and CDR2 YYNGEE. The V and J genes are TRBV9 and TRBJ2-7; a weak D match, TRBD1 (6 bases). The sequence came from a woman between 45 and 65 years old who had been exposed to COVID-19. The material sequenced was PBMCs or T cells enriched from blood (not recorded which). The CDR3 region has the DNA TGTGCCTCCGGGACACAACCCGAGCAGTACTTC. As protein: CASGTQPEQYF.